A few counts support the clone carrying this T cell receptor (beta chain). Antigen specificity is unknown. A single record per CDR3 protein comes from TCRdb applying MiXCR to the RACE reads. The table shows about 180,000 distinct CDR3 sequences, with just under 30% occurring only once. As to time point: pre-sensitization, week 0. Treatment described: therapeutic diphenylcyclopropenone sensitization with weekly scalp DPC. Samples of blood were obtained prior to the application of each patch test. The data were obtained in a study of human T cells and chemical hapten exposure. As for the study in general: Each patient's scalp received weekly diphenylcyclopropenone throughout the approximately 25-week study. Whole-study results and caveats: The immune response of these alopecia patients might not match healthy individuals'.

The germline CDR1 and CDR2 sequences are LGHNA and YNFKEQ. The CDR3 sequence is 13 residues long. The junction had 3 bases not matched to a gene; V was cut back by 3 bases and J by 4 bases. Sequenced here: whole blood, sampled in connection with sensitization to the hapten diphenylcyclopropenone (DPC). The receptor comes from a woman aged 30 to 39 with alopecia areata. Some clones in this sample may be carry-over from other donors' samples. This chain links TRBV4-2 with TRBJ2-7; 7 positions agree with TRBD2. The CDR3 DNA sequence: TGTGCCAGCAGCCAGCAGGGAGGGTACGAGCAGTACTTC. Translating gives CASSQQGGYEQYF.